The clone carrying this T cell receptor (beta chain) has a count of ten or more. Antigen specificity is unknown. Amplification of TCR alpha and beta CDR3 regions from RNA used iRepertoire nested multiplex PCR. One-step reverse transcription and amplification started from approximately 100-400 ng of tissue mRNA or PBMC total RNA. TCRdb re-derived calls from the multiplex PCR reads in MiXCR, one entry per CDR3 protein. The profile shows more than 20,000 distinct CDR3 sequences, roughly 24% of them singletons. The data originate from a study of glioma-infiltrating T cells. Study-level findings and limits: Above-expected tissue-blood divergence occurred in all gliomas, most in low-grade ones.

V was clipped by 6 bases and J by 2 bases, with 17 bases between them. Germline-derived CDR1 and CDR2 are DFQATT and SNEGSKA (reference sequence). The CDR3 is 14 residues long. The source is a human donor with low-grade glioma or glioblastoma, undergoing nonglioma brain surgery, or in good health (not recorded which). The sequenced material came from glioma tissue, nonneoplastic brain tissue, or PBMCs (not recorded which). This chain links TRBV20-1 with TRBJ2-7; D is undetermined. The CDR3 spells CSADPQRATYEQYF. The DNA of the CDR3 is TGCAGTGCCGATCCTCAACGAGCTACCTACGAGCAGTACTTC.